A selection of T cell receptor beta chains follows, all from one sample in a study of blood T cell repertoires in COVID-19. The assay was immunoSEQ multiplex PCR, and TCRdb's table has in-frame clones only and misses some. The data contain more than 250,000 clones, approximately 88% of them singletons. Sequencing was carried out using PBMCs or T cells enriched from blood (not recorded which). The receptor set was obtained from a woman in her forties with acute COVID-19. Both conserved end residues are part of each CDR3. The order of the fields is D gene, J gene, clone size, V gene, CDR3 protein, CDR3 DNA. D genes are given only for firm matches. The size entry is marked missing in some rows and otherwise reads once, few, many or a size class.

-	TRBJ2-1	-	TRBV9	CASSPTYNEQFF	TGTGCCAGCAGCCCAACCTACAATGAGCAGTTCTTC
-	TRBJ1-5	-	TRBV24-1	CATSDSRSKRGIQPQHF	TGTGCCACCAGTGATTCTAGATCCAAAAGGGGAATTCAGCCCCAGCATTTT
TRBD1	TRBJ1-5	-	TRBV19	CASSMTLRQGVDQPQHF	TGTGCCAGTAGTATGACTTTACGACAGGGGGTCGACCAGCCCCAGCATTTT
TRBD1	TRBJ1-2	-	TRBV27	CASSSGQGGGYTF	TGTGCCAGCAGTTCCGGACAGGGGGGTGGCTACACCTTC
-	TRBJ1-3	-	TRBV19	CASSITAGASGNTIYF	TGTGCCAGTAGTATAACGGCTGGGGCCTCTGGAAACACCATATATTTT
TRBD2	TRBJ2-1	-	TRBV19	CASKASGRAMNNEQFF	TGTGCCAGTAAAGCTAGCGGGAGGGCAATGAACAATGAGCAGTTCTTC
-	TRBJ1-1	-	TRBV2	CASSPGPSTEAFF	TGTGCCAGCAGCCCTGGGCCGAGCACTGAAGCTTTCTTT
-	TRBJ1-2	-	TRBV4-1	CASMASVTGAFYGYTF	TGCGCCAGCATGGCGTCCGTGACAGGCGCCTTCTATGGCTACACCTTC
TRBD2	TRBJ2-7	few	TRBV6-5	CASSLLAGDEQYF	TGTGCCAGCAGCTTACTAGCGGGAGACGAGCAGTACTTC
-	TRBJ1-1	-	TRBV24-1	CATSRGQNTEAFF	TGTGCCACCAGCCGAGGACAGAACACTGAAGCTTTCTTT
TRBD1	TRBJ1-4	-	TRBV12-3/TRBV12-4	CASSLRDRLFF	TGTGCCAGCAGTTTACGGGACAGGCTGTTTTTT